Listed below are T cell receptor beta chains from one sample, sequenced in a study of blood T cell repertoires in COVID-19. The protocol was immunoSEQ multiplex PCR, while the TCRdb copy is restricted to in-frame clones and leaves out a portion. The table has 43,000 or so clones, roughly 87% seen once; the top ten hold over 15%. Sequenced sample: peripheral blood. The source is a man aged 55 to 69 with active COVID-19. Each CDR3 is given with its conserved first and last residue. The order of the fields is CDR3 length, V gene, clone size, CDR3 protein. Clone size, where shown, is once, few, many, or a class for clones that have expanded.

16 TRBV6-2/TRBV6-3 NA CASSYVSQGAKNIQYF
16 TRBV2 NA CASSEGANPSTDTQYF
14 TRBV19 NA CASSTDRGYYGYTF
15 TRBV4-1 once CASSQGRQGKNEQFF
16 TRBV2 once CASSENGQGASQPQHF
13 TRBV19 NA CASSPRQGYEQYF
14 TRBV5-1 NA CASSSSRGGYGYTF
16 TRBV5-6 NA CASSLTGGRGTGELFF
15 TRBV10-3 NA CAISDSGTGNNEQFF
18 TRBV10-3 once CAISGGSGQGGSNQPQHF
13 TRBV28 NA CASSLGRVETQYF
14 TRBV6-2/TRBV6-3 NA CASSYRGQHYEQYF
16 TRBV10-3 NA CATEGDTGQSYNEQFF
14 TRBV28 NA CASSTSTVWYGYTF